Below are 16 T cell receptor beta chains sequenced from a single sample in a study of early T cells in non-severe SARS-CoV-2 infection. TCRdb reprocessed the 5' RACE reads via MiXCR and lists one record per CDR3 protein. This sample has under 95,000 distinct CDR3 sequences; 10% to 15% occur once, and the top ten carry 4.5%. The sequencing input was whole blood. Receptors originate from an adult who was a healthcare worker with PCR-confirmed SARS-CoV-2 infection or an uninfected control (not recorded which).

This clonotype was detected a few times. The V and J genes are TRBV3-1 and TRBJ1-1; no clear D. The CDR3 spans 12 residues. Trimming removed 4 bases at V and 4 bases at J, with 7 bases between. The germline V gene has CDR1 LGHDT and CDR2 YNNKEL (reference sequence). The DNA for the CDR3 is TGTGCCAGCAGCCGGGGAGCCACTGAAGCTTTCTTT. Translating gives CASSRGATEAFF.

The chain has TRBV28 and TRBJ1-2; D possibly corresponds to TRBD1 (5 bases). The germline V gene encodes CDR1 MDHEN and CDR2 SYDVKM. Trimming cost V 5 bases and J 3 bases, with 10 bases left between them. The CDR3 sequence is 13 residues long. The CDR3 region has the DNA TGTGCCAGCAGTCGGGGACGGGACTATGGCTACACCTTC. This gives the protein CASSRGRDYGYTF.

The sample holds many counts of this clonotype. The J gene is TRBJ2-5, the V gene TRBV12-3 or TRBV12-4, with a weak D call TRBD1 (5 bases). The V and J ends lost 2 bases and 2 bases respectively, with 12 bases between them. The CDR3 has 15 amino acids. The CDR3 here is CASSLWQGGQETQYF. The CDR3, as DNA: TGTGCCAGCAGTTTATGGCAGGGTGGACAAGAGACCCAGTACTTC.

The rearrangement joins TRBV28 to TRBJ2-7; 7 bases line up with TRBD1. The germline CDR1 and CDR2 sequences are MDHEN and SYDVKM. The CDR3 contains 16 residues. Trimming removed 1 base from V and 6 bases from J; junction bases left unmatched: 12. The CDR3 spells CASSLSPSPTGSEQYF. The DNA of the CDR3 is TGTGCCAGCAGTTTATCCCCTAGTCCGACAGGGAGCGAGCAGTACTTC.

This clonotype turned up a few times. V is TRBV3-1 and J is TRBJ1-5; D is undetermined. Trimming took 3 bases from V and 3 from J, leaving 6 bases between them. Germline CDR1 is LGHDT and CDR2 is YNNKEL (reference sequence). The CDR3 spans 13 residues. The DNA of the CDR3 is TGTGCCAGCAGCCAGGGTGACAATCAGCCCCAGCATTTT. Its protein is CASSQGDNQPQHF.

This clonotype was picked up a small number of times. The chain employs TRBV12-3 or TRBV12-4 and TRBJ2-3, with TRBD2 as a possible D gene (6 bases). Trimming removed 1 base from V and 1 base from J, with 6 bases in between. This CDR3 is built from 14 residues. CDR3 sequence reads: CASSLGGGTDTQYF. DNA for the CDR3: TGTGCCAGCAGTTTAGGGGGGGGCACAGATACGCAGTATTTT.

This clonotype was observed many times. The rearrangement joins TRBV12-5 to TRBJ2-3; D remains unclear. V lost 1 base and J lost 3, with 8 bases in between. Germline CDR1 LGHNT, CDR2 FRNRAP. The CDR3 runs 14 residues. The CDR3 sequence is CASGLGVLTDTQYF. In DNA form, the CDR3 reads TGTGCTAGTGGTTTGGGGGTTTTAACAGATACGCAGTATTTT.

The chain carries TRBV2 and TRBJ2-7, with D possibly TRBD2 on 5 matching bases. The V end lost 10 bases, the J end lost 3 bases, and 19 bases lay between the germline ends. CDR1 and CDR2 (germline): SNHLY, FYNNEI. This CDR3 has 14 residues. The CDR3 reads CATRRRIASYEQYF. Here the CDR3 DNA reads TGTGCCACCAGGAGGAGGATCGCAAGCTACGAGCAGTACTTC.

This clonotype was detected only a few times. This rearrangement joins TRBV6-1 to TRBJ1-2, with D unclear. Trimming took 1 base from V and 5 from J, leaving 14 bases between them. The CDR3 is made up of 15 amino acids. Germline-derived CDR1 and CDR2 are MNHNS and SASEGT. The CDR3 DNA is TGTGCCAGCAGTGAAGTCCCCAGGACCCCGTATGGCTACACCTTC. Translation gives CASSEVPRTPYGYTF.

Ten or more counts support this clonotype. The J gene is TRBJ2-3, the V gene TRBV29-1; 9 nucleotides match TRBD1. Germline CDR1 is SQVTM and CDR2 is ANQGSEA. V lost 6 bases and J lost 5; bases outside the gene matches: 3. The CDR3 is 12 amino acids. The CDR3 loop is CSVSDRGDTQYF. CDR3 nucleotide sequence: TGCAGCGTGTCGGACAGGGGAGATACGCAGTATTTT.

The sample holds many counts of this clonotype. The chain combines TRBV2 with TRBJ2-3; D call uncertain. This CDR3 is built from 14 residues. Trimming left V 4 bases short and J 0 bases short, with 8 bases between. Germline CDR1 reads SNHLY; CDR2 reads FYNNEI. CDR3 coding DNA: TGTGCCAGCAGTGTTCAGACCAGCACAGATACGCAGTATTTT. It yields the protein CASSVQTSTDTQYF.

In its sample, this clonotype was seen a few times. V gene TRBV3-1 combines with J gene TRBJ2-3; the D gene is possibly TRBD2 (5 bases). Germline loops: CDR1 LGHDT, CDR2 YNNKEL (reference sequence). The CDR3 covers 14 residues. V was shortened by 0 bases and J by 7 bases, with 11 bases between the two germline ends. In DNA form, the CDR3 reads TGTGCCAGCAGCCAAGATCTCCGAGGGAATACGCAGTATTTT. It yields the protein CASSQDLRGNTQYF.

This clonotype was detected ten times or more. The chain carries TRBV5-1 and TRBJ2-5, with 10 bases that match TRBD1. Germline V gene data show CDR1 as SGHRS and CDR2 as YFSETQ. The CDR3 length is 14 residues. Trimming at V came to 4 bases and at J to 7 bases, leaving 7 bases not matched to a gene. The CDR3 is CASSEGQGGGTQYF. DNA of the CDR3: TGCGCCAGCAGCGAAGGACAGGGGGGCGGGACCCAGTACTTC.

This clonotype was observed a few times. The chain links TRBV5-1 to TRBJ2-1; unclear D gene. Germline CDR1 SGHRS, CDR2 YFSETQ. There are 14 residues in the CDR3. The ends were cut back, 0 bases at V and 3 bases at J, with 7 bases in the middle. Here the CDR3 reads CASSLGQLYNEQFF. In nucleotides, the CDR3 is TGCGCCAGCAGCTTGGGACAACTCTACAATGAGCAGTTCTTC.

In this sample, this clonotype turned up a few times. The chain recombines TRBV15 with TRBJ2-7; D is perhaps TRBD1 (5 bases). The germline V gene has CDR1 LNHNV and CDR2 YYDKDF (reference sequence). This CDR3 region has 16 residues. The ends were cut back, 0 bases at V and 2 bases at J, with 14 bases in the middle. The CDR3 DNA follows: TGTGCCACCAGCAGAGATAGGTGGGGCAGCACCTACGAGCAGTACTTC. Amino acids: CATSRDRWGSTYEQYF. Supplemented by reference TRBV15 and TRBJ2-7, the full variable domain reads DAMVIQNPRYQVTQFGKPVTLSCSQTLNHNVMYWYQQKSSQAPKLLFHYYDKDFNNEADTPDNFQSRRPNTSFCFLDIRSPGLGDTAMYLCATSRDRWGSTYEQYFGPGTRLTVT.

As regards this clonotype: A read error may explain this, as a much larger clone is one base away. The chain's CDR3 is CASSLTSGGYNKQFF. As DNA, the CDR3 is TGTGCCAGCAGCCTTACTAGCGGTGGTTACAATAAGCAGTTCTTC. The chain recombines TRBV7-3 with TRBJ2-1, with 8 positions matching TRBD2. The germline V gene has CDR1 SGHTA and CDR2 FQGTGA. The CDR3 consists of 15 residues.